A single sample gave rise to the 24 T cell receptor beta chains below, sequenced in a study of technical replicates of blood from a handful of donors. Sequencing was performed with immunoSEQ multiplex PCR; in TCRdb, only in-frame clones are kept and a portion is missing. The table has tens of thousands of clones, over 85% seen once. Material: T cells isolated from PBMCs. The origin of the receptors is a human donor in good health.

The rearrangement joins TRBV7-2 to TRBJ1-4; D possibly corresponds to TRBD1 (5 bases). Germline lookup yields CDR1 SGHTA and CDR2 FQGNSA. The CDR3 totals 15 residues. V was trimmed by 2 bases and J by 10 bases, leaving 17 bases between them. The CDR3 nucleotides are TGTGCCAGCAGCTTAATAGGGCAGGGCCGTGGAAAACTGTTTTTT. Translating gives CASSLIGQGRGKLFF.

V gene TRBV20-1 combines with J gene TRBJ2-1; D gene unclear. Germline V gene lookup returns CDR1 DFQATT and CDR2 SNEGSKA (reference sequence). Deletions cut 0 bases from V and 10 bases from J, with 4 bases between. CDR3 length: 10 amino acids. This CDR3 reads CSAREREQFF. The CDR3 DNA reads TGCAGTGCTAGAGAGAGGGAGCAGTTCTTC.

The chain recombines TRBV4-2 with TRBJ1-1, with D possibly matching TRBD1 (6 bases). Trimming took 6 bases from V and 3 from J, leaving 11 bases between them. Germline V CDR1 and CDR2: LGHNA, YNFKEQ. The CDR3 totals 13 residues. The chain's CDR3 is CASRPGHYTEAFF. DNA of the CDR3: TGTGCCAGCAGGCCGGGACACTACACTGAAGCTTTCTTT.

The chain is built from TRBV11-3 and TRBJ2-1; 9 bases line up with TRBD2. Germline V gene data show CDR1 as SGHNT and CDR2 as YENEEA. The CDR3 sequence is 13 residues long. The V segment lost 4 bases and the J segment 7 bases; nucleotides outside the gene matches: 2. DNA of the CDR3: TGTGCCAGCAGCTCTAGCGGGATTAATGAGCAGTTCTTC. Translating it yields CASSSSGINEQFF.

The genes are TRBV27 and TRBJ2-7, with 8 positions matching TRBD1. Trimming at V came to 6 bases and at J to 2 bases, leaving 6 bases not matched to a gene. Per germline, CDR1 MNHEY and CDR2 SMNVEV (reference sequence). The CDR3 is 14 amino acids. The CDR3: CASSPLGQAYEQYF. For the CDR3, the DNA is TGTGCCAGCAGCCCTCTGGGACAGGCCTACGAGCAGTACTTC.

This chain connects TRBV28 to TRBJ2-7, with D unresolved. CDR3 size: 12 residues. V shed 7 bases and J shed 6 bases, with 13 bases lying between them. The germline V gene encodes CDR1 MDHEN and CDR2 SYDVKM. CDR3: CASKEDYREQYF. CDR3 nucleotides: TGTGCCAGCAAAGAGGATTATCGCGAGCAGTACTTC.

This clone was seen just once. The chain couples TRBV9 to TRBJ2-1; the match to TRBD2 covers 11 bases. Trimming took 4 bases from V and 3 from J; bases not matched to a gene: 3. The CDR3 length is 15 residues. Germline CDR1 SGDLS, CDR2 YYNGEE. The CDR3 protein is CASSLTSGGYNEQFF. In DNA, the CDR3 is TGTGCCAGCAGCCTTACTAGCGGGGGCTACAATGAGCAGTTCTTC. The full variable domain, its missing parts supplied by reference TRBV9 and TRBJ2-1, is DSGVTQTPKHLITATGQRVTLRCSPRSGDLSVYWYQQSLDQGLQFLIQYYNGEERAKGNILERFSAQQFPDLHSELNLSSLELGDSALYFCASSLTSGGYNEQFFGPGTRLTVL.

This clone is a singleton in its sample. CDR3 nucleotides: TGCGCCAGCAGCCAAGACAGCGGGAGGATCAATGAGCAGTTCTTC. This gives the protein CASSQDSGRINEQFF. This chain connects TRBV4-3 to TRBJ2-1; TRBD2 aligns across 9 bases. The CDR3 is made up of 15 amino acids. Per the germline V gene, CDR1 is LGHNA and CDR2 is YSLEER. V gave up 0 bases and J gave up 6 bases; unmatched junction bases: 3.

The chain uses TRBV30 and TRBJ2-7; TRBD2 aligns across 10 bases. With 0 bases clipped from V and 4 bases from J, the junction kept 3 bases outside the gene matches. The CDR3 has 14 residues. Germline-derived CDR1 and CDR2 are GTSNPN and SVGIG (reference sequence). The CDR3 protein is CAWSVAGGPYEQYF. CDR3 sequence (DNA): TGTGCCTGGAGTGTAGCGGGAGGGCCATACGAGCAGTACTTC.

This CDR3 is CSAAGVTNTGELFF. The DNA of the CDR3 is TGCAGCGCCGCAGGCGTTACTAACACCGGGGAGCTGTTTTTT. The V and J genes are TRBV29-1 and TRBJ2-2; no clear D. Trimming shortened V by 7 bases and J by 2 bases, and 14 bases separated the two germline ends. The CDR3 consists of 14 residues. Per the germline V gene, CDR1 is SQVTM and CDR2 is ANQGSEA.

V gene TRBV11-3 combines with J gene TRBJ1-1; 8 bases fit TRBD1. Unmatched junction bases numbered 4, after V lost 2 bases and J lost 5 bases. The CDR3 has 14 amino acids. The V gene's germline CDR1 is SGHNT and CDR2 YENEEA. The CDR3 loop is CASSLQGALTEAFF. CDR3 sequence (DNA): TGTGCCAGCAGCTTACAGGGGGCATTAACTGAAGCTTTCTTT.

This clone was detected a few times. The chain combines TRBV29-1 with TRBJ1-1; no firm D call. Germline CDR1 is SQVTM and CDR2 is ANQGSEA. The V gene lost 0 bases and the J gene lost 3 bases, with 5 bases spanning the gap. The CDR3 sequence is 12 residues long. The CDR3 nucleotides are TGCAGCGTTGAAGACGACTACACTGAAGCTTTCTTT. Amino acid sequence: CSVEDDYTEAFF.

This chain links TRBV2 with TRBJ1-5; 7 bases match TRBD1. Trimming took 6 bases from V and 10 from J; bases not matched to a gene: 9. This CDR3 is 13 amino acids long. Germline lookup yields CDR1 SNHLY and CDR2 FYNNEI. The CDR3: CASSLDRDRPQHF. DNA for the CDR3: TGTGCCAGCAGCCTAGACAGGGATCGACCCCAGCATTTT.

The gene calls are TRBV19 and TRBJ1-1, with 7 nucleotides matching TRBD1. The ends lost 10 bases at V and 7 bases at J; junction bases unmatched: 12. Germline V gives CDR1 LNHDA, CDR2 SQIVND (reference sequence). The CDR3 consists of 13 residues. The CDR3 region is CATHSGTAIEAFF. The CDR3 DNA is TGTGCCACTCATTCCGGGACAGCCATTGAAGCTTTCTTT.

The rearrangement links TRBV20-1 to TRBJ2-3, with a possible D match to TRBD2 (5 bases). CDR3 length equals 10 residues. The germline gives CDR1 DFQATT, CDR2 SNEGSKA (reference sequence). Trimming took off 3 bases at V and 11 bases at J, with 9 bases between the two ends. CDR3 loop: CSASGAVQYF. CDR3 coding DNA: TGCAGTGCTAGTGGAGCGGTGCAGTATTTT.

The V and J genes are TRBV11-3 and TRBJ2-5; 7 nucleotides line up with TRBD1. The CDR3 contains 14 residues. Germline lookup yields CDR1 SGHNT and CDR2 YENEEA. V lost 5 bases, J lost 2 bases, and 5 bases stayed unmatched. CDR3 nucleotide sequence: TGTGCCAGCAGCCTCGGGACAGCACAAGAGACCCAGTACTTC. As protein: CASSLGTAQETQYF.

The chain uses TRBV29-1 and TRBJ2-7; D remains unclear. The CDR3 extends over 11 amino acids. V lost 5 bases to trimming and J lost 7 bases, with 12 bases between them. Germline CDR1 reads SQVTM; CDR2 reads ANQGSEA. This CDR3 reads CSVIEVGEQYF. Here the CDR3 DNA reads TGCAGCGTTATTGAGGTCGGGGAGCAGTACTTC.

V gene TRBV7-2 combines with J gene TRBJ1-2; D unresolved. Trimming pared 1 base from V and 5 bases from J, leaving 8 bases between. CDR1 and CDR2 (germline): SGHTA, FQGNSA. This CDR3 has 13 residues. The CDR3 here is CASSLVHLYGYTF. In DNA form, the CDR3 reads TGTGCCAGCAGCTTAGTACACCTTTATGGCTACACCTTC. Drawing the rest from reference TRBV7-2 and TRBJ1-2, the complete variable domain is GAGVSQSPSNKVTEKGKDVELRCDPISGHTALYWYRQSLGQGLEFLIYFQGNSAPDKSGLPSDRFSAERTGGSVSTLTIQRTQQEDSAVYLCASSLVHLYGYTFGSGTRLTVV.

The chain is built from TRBV30 and TRBJ2-7; D may be TRBD2 (5 bases). With 0 bases removed from V and 7 bases from J, the gap between germline ends came to 10 bases. The CDR3 totals 12 residues. Per germline, CDR1 GTSNPN and CDR2 SVGIG (reference sequence). The CDR3 region is CAWSVMGDEQYF. DNA of the CDR3: TGTGCCTGGAGTGTGATGGGAGATGAGCAGTACTTC.

The chain is built from TRBV11-2 and TRBJ2-7, with 8 positions matching TRBD1. The CDR3 consists of 16 residues. The trim removed 4 bases at V and 1 base at J, leaving 9 bases unmatched. Germline-derived CDR1 and CDR2 are SGHAT and FQNNGV. CDR3 DNA: TGTGCCAGCAGCTCCCCGGGACAGGAGTATTCCTACGAGCAGTACTTC. Its translation is CASSSPGQEYSYEQYF.

This chain links TRBV9 with TRBJ2-2; 9 bases align to TRBD2. There are 15 residues in the CDR3. CDR1 and CDR2 from the germline V gene are SGDLS and YYNGEE. V lost 5 bases to trimming and J lost 4 bases; unmatched junction nucleotides: 6. CDR3 sequence reads: CASSVSGRSTGELFF. CDR3 bases: TGTGCCAGCAGTGTCAGCGGGAGGTCCACCGGGGAGCTGTTTTTT.

The chain combines TRBV7-9 with TRBJ2-1; 9 bases align to TRBD2. Unmatched junction bases numbered 3, after V lost 6 bases and J lost 6 bases. The CDR3 totals 13 residues. CDR1 SEHNR and CDR2 FQNEAQ come from the germline V gene (reference sequence). The CDR3 coding sequence is TGTGCCAGCAGGGAGGGACTAGCCAATGAGCAGTTCTTC. Translating gives CASREGLANEQFF.

The genes are TRBV19 and TRBJ1-1, with D hard to call. There are 15 residues in the CDR3. CDR1 and CDR2 (germline): LNHDA, SQIVND (reference sequence). V lost 7 bases and J lost 4, with 19 bases in between. The CDR3 spells CASMSGSGLGTEAFF. DNA for the CDR3: TGTGCCAGTATGTCAGGTAGCGGGTTGGGCACTGAAGCTTTCTTT.

The rearrangement joins TRBV2 to TRBJ2-5; D might be TRBD1 (6 bases). V was clipped by 7 bases and J by 7 bases, with 16 bases between them. Germline V gene sequence: CDR1 SNHLY, CDR2 FYNNEI. This CDR3 is built from 13 residues. CDR3 loop: CASKPQGRGTQYF. CDR3 DNA sequence: TGTGCCAGCAAGCCCCAGGGGAGAGGGACCCAGTACTTC.